This TCR beta chain emerged from a study of shared clonotypes between healthy human individuals. General observations from the study: All-four-donor shared clonotypes had higher generation probabilities than non-shared clonotypes did.

The protocol was immunoSEQ multiplex PCR, while the TCRdb copy is restricted to in-frame clones and leaves out a portion. The repertoire consists of more than 550,000 clones, with roughly 91% occurring once and the leading ten covering 34%. The length of the CDR3 is 15 residues. V lost 0 bases, J lost 2 bases, and 9 bases lay in between. Germline loops: CDR1 SGHTS, CDR2 YDEGEE. About this clone: Its specificity is not known.

The rearrangement joins TRBV5-8 to TRBJ1-3; unclear D gene. The sample comprised memory CD8+ T cells from PBMCs. Subset noted: CD45RO+ cells pooled with CCR7-negative TemRA cells. The clonotype was recovered from a man younger than 35 in good health. Some clones in this sample may be carry-over from other donors' samples. The CDR3: CASSLVRGAGNTIYF. CDR3 DNA sequence: TGTGCCAGCAGCTTGGTTCGCGGCGCTGGAAACACCATATATTTT.